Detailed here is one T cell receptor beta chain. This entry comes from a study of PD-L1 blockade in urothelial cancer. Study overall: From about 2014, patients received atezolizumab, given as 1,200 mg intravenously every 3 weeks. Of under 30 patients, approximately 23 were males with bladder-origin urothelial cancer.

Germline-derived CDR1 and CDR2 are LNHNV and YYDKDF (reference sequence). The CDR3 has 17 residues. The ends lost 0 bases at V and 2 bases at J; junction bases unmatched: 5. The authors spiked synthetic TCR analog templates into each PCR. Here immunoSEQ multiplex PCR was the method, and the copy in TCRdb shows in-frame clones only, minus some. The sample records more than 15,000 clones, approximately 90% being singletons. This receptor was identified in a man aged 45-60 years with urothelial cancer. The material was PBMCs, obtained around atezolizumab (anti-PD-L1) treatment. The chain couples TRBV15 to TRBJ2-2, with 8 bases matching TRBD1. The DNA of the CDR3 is TGTGCCACCAGCAGAGAGTCGCAGGGGGCAAACACCGGGGAGCTGTTTTTT. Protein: CATSRESQGANTGELFF.